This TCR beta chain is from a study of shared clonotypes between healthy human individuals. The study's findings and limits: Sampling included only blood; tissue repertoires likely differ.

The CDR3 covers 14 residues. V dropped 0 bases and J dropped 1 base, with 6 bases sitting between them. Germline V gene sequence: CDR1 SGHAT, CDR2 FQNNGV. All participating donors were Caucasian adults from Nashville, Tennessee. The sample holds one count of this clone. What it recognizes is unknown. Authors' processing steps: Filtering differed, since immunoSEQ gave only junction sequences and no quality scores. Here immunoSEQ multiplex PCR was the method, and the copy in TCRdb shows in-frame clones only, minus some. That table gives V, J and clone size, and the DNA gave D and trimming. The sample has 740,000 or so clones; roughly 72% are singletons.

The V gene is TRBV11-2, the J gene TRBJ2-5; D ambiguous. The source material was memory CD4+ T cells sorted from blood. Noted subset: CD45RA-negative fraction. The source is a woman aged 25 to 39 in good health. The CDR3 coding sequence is TGTGCCAGCAGCTTAGATACTATCCAAGAGACCCAGTACTTC. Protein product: CASSLDTIQETQYF.